This T cell receptor (beta chain) emerged from a study of blood T cell repertoires in COVID-19. The V end was cut by 0 bases, the J end by 3 bases, with 6 bases between. CDR3 length: 13 amino acids. CDR1 and CDR2 from the germline V gene are SGHVS and FQNEAQ. The authors' processing: The assay estimated nucleated cells by amplifying reference gene primers. Method: immunoSEQ multiplex PCR; TCRdb's copy keeps in-frame clones and lacks some. Clone size and V and J calls were adopted from that table, with D and trimming inferred from the DNA. The data contain some 150,000 clones, approximately 80% of them singletons.

This receptor was taken from a human donor in a cohort sampled during active COVID-19. The chain combines TRBV7-8 with TRBJ2-7; TRBD2 might be the D (5 bases). The specimen was peripheral blood. Here the CDR3 reads CASSLATSYEQYF. DNA of the CDR3: TGTGCCAGCAGCTTAGCAACTAGCTACGAGCAGTACTTC.